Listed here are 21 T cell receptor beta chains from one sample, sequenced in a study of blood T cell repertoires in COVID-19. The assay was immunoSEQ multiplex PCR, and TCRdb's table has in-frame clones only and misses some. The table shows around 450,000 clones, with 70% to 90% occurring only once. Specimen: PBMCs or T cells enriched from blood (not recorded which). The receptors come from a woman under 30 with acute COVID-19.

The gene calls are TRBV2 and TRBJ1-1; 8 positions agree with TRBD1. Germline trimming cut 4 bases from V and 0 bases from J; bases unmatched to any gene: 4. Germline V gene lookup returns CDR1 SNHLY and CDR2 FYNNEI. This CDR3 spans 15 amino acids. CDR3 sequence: CASSGYRGMNTEAFF. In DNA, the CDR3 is TGTGCCAGCAGTGGGTACAGGGGGATGAACACTGAAGCTTTCTTT.

The CDR3 reads CASSQSRANVLTF. The CDR3 DNA is TGTGCCAGCAGCCAATCCAGGGCCAACGTCCTGACTTTC. The V call is TRBV11-2, the J call TRBJ2-6; D not resolved. V lost 5 bases to trimming and J lost 5 bases, with 7 bases between them. The CDR3 loop spans 13 amino acids. Germline V gene data show CDR1 as SGHAT and CDR2 as FQNNGV.

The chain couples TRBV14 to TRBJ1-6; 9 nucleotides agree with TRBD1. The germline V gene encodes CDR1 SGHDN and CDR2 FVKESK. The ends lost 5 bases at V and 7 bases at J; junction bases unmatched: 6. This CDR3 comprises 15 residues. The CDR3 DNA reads TGTGCCAGCAGCAGCCGGGACAGGGACAATTCACCCCTCCACTTT. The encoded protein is CASSSRDRDNSPLHF. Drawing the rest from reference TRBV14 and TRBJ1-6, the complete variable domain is EAGVTQFPSHSVIEKGQTVTLRCDPISGHDNLYWYRRVMGKEIKFLLHFVKESKQDESGMPNNRFLAERTGGTYSTLKVQPAELEDSGVYFCASSSRDRDNSPLHFGNGTRLTVT.

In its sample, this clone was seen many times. In DNA form, the CDR3 reads TGTGCCAGCAGCTTAGCGGACAGGGCGAACACTGAAGCTTTCTTT. Its protein is CASSLADRANTEAFF. The chain links TRBV7-8 to TRBJ1-1, with TRBD1 matching 8 bases. The V gene end was trimmed by 0 bases and the J gene end by 1 base; junction bases not matched to a gene: 1. The CDR3 runs 15 residues. In germline, CDR1 is SGHVS, CDR2 FQNEAQ. The full variable domain, with the rest looked up from reference TRBV7-8 and TRBJ1-1, is GAGVSQSPRYKVAKRGQDVALRCDPISGHVSLFWYQQALGQGPEFLTYFQNEAQLDKSGLPSDRFFAERPEGSVSTLKIQRTQQEDSAVYLCASSLADRANTEAFFGQGTRLTVV.

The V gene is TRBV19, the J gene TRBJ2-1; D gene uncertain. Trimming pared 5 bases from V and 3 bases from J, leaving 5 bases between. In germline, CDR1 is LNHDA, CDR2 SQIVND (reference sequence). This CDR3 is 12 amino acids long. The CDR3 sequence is CASSSNYNEQFF. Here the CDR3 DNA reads TGTGCCAGTAGTTCCAACTACAATGAGCAGTTCTTC.

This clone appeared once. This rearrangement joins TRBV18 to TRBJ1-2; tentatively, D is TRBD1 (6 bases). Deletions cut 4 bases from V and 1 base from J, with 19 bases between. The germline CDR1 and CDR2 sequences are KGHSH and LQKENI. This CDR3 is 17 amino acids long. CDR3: CASSLKIQGTGNYGYTF. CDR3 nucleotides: TGTGCCAGCTCACTAAAGATACAGGGTACGGGTAACTATGGCTACACCTTC.

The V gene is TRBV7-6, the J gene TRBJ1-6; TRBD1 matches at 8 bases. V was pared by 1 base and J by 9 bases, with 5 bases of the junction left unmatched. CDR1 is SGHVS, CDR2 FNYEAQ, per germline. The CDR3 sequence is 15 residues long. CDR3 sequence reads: CASSLEVDRGSPLHF. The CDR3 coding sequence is TGTGCCAGCAGCTTAGAGGTCGACAGGGGTTCACCCCTCCACTTT.

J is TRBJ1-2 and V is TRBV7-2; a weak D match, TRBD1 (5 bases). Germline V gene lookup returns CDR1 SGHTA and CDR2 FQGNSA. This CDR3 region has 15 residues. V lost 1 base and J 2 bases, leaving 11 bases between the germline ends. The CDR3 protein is CASSLGRRVNYGYTF. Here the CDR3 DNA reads TGTGCCAGCAGCTTAGGTCGCAGGGTCAACTATGGCTACACCTTC. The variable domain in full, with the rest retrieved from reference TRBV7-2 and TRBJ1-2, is GAGVSQSPSNKVTEKGKDVELRCDPISGHTALYWYRQSLGQGLEFLIYFQGNSAPDKSGLPSDRFSAERTGGSVSTLTIQRTQQEDSAVYLCASSLGRRVNYGYTFGSGTRLTVV.

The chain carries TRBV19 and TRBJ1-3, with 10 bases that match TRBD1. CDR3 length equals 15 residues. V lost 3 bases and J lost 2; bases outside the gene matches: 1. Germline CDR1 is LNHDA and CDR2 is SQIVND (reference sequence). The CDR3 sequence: CASSMGTGAGNTIYF. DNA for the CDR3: TGTGCCAGTAGTATGGGGACAGGGGCTGGAAACACCATATATTTT.

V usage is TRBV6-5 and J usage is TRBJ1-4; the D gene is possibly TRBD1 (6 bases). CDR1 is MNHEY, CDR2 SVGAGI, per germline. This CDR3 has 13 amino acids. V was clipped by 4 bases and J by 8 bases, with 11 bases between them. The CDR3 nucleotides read TGTGCCAGCAGTTCAGGGGAGCGGGAAAAACTGTTTTTT. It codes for CASSSGEREKLFF.

The CDR3 is CASKSGTGEYGYTF. In DNA form, the CDR3 reads TGTGCCAGCAAATCCGGGACAGGGGAATATGGCTACACCTTC. The chain is built from TRBV6-5 and TRBJ1-2, with TRBD1 identical over 10 bases. This CDR3 is built from 14 residues. With V trimmed by 7 bases and J by 5 bases, 7 bases remained unmatched. In germline, CDR1 is MNHEY, CDR2 SVGAGI.

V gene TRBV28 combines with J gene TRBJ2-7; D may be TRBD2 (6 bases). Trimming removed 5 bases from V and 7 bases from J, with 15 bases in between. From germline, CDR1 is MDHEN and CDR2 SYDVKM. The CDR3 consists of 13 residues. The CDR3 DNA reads TGTGCCAGCAGTGGGGGGACTCCGTGGGAGCAGTACTTC. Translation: CASSGGTPWEQYF. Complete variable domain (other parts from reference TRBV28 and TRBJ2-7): DVKVTQSSRYLVKRTGEKVFLECVQDMDHENMFWYRQDPGLGLRLIYFSYDVKMKEKGDIPEGYSVSREKKERFSLILESASTNQTSMYLCASSGGTPWEQYFGPGTRLTVT.

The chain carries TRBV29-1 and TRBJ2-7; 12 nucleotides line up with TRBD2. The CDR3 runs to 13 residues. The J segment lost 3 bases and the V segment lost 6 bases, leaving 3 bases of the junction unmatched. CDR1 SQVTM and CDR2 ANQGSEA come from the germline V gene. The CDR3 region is CSVWTSGIYEQYF. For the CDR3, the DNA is TGCAGCGTCTGGACTAGCGGGATCTACGAGCAGTACTTC.

Here the CDR3 reads CASSETGLSETQYF. CDR3 sequence (DNA): TGTGCCAGCAGTGAAACGGGACTCTCAGAGACCCAGTACTTC. The rearrangement uses TRBV6-1 and TRBJ2-5; possibly TRBD2 for D (6 bases). CDR1 and CDR2 from the germline V gene are MNHNS and SASEGT. The germline V and J ends were trimmed by 2 bases and 4 bases, with 11 bases remaining between them. This CDR3 is built from 14 residues.

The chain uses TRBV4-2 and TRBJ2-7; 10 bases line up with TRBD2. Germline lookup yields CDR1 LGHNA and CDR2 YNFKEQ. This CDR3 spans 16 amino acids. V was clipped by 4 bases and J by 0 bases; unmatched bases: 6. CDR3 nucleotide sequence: TGTGCCAGCAGCCGGGAACTAGCGGGGTCCTCCTACGAGCAGTACTTC. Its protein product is CASSRELAGSSYEQYF.

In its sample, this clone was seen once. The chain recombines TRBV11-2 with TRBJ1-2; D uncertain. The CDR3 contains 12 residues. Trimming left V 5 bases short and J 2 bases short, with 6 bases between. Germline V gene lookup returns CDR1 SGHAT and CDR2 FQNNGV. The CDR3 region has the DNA TGTGCCAGCAGCGCGCTGAACTATGGCTACACCTTC. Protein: CASSALNYGYTF.

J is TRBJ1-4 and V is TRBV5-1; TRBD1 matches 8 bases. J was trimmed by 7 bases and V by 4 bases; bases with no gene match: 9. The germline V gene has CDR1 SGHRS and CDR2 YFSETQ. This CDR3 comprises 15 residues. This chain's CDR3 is CASSLQQGGSEKLFF. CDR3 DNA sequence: TGCGCCAGCAGCCTACAACAGGGGGGTAGTGAAAAACTGTTTTTT.

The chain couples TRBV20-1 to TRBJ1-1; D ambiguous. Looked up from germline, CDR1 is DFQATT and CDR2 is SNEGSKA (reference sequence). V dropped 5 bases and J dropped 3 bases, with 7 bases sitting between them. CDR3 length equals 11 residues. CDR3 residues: CSASYYTEAFF. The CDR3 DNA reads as TGCAGTGCTTCCTATTACACTGAAGCTTTCTTT.

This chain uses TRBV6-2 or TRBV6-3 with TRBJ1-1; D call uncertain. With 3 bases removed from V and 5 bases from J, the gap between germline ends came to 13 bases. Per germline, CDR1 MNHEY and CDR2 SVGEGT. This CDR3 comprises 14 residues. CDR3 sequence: CASSYYGWRTEAFF. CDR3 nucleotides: TGTGCCAGCAGTTATTACGGTTGGAGGACTGAAGCTTTCTTT.

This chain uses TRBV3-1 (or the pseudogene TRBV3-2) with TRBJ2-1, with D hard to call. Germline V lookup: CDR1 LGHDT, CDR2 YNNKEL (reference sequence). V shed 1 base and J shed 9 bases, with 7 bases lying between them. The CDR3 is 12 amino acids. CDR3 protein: CASSQGFVEQFF. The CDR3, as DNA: TGTGCCAGCAGCCAAGGTTTCGTTGAGCAGTTCTTC.

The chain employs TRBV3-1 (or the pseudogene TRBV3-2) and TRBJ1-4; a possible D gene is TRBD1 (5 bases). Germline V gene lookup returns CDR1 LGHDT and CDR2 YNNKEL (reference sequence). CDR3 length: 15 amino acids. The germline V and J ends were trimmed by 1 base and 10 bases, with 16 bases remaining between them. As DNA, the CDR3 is TGTGCCAGCAGCCAAGTCCTTAATGGGGCCTTAAAACTGTTTTTT. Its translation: CASSQVLNGALKLFF.